What follows are 13 T cell receptor beta chains derived from one specimen sequenced in a study of molecular identifiers for immune sequencing clone quantification. TCRdb passed the PCR reads through MiXCR, listing each CDR3 protein once. The table records about 510,000 distinct CDR3 sequences, around 23% of them present only once. The sample consisted of naive CD8+ T cells from blood, with Jurkat cell RNA spiked in. The subset denotes: FACS-sorted CD8+CD4-CCR7+CD45RA+ naive T cells. Every receptor here comes from a human donor in good health. Some libraries in this study had Jurkat cell RNA spiked in.

V gene TRBV7-9 combines with J gene TRBJ2-3; TRBD1 matches 8 bases. This CDR3 is built from 18 residues. The V segment lost 4 bases and the J segment 0 bases; nucleotides outside the gene matches: 12. Germline V CDR1 and CDR2: SEHNR, FQNEAQ (reference sequence). The CDR3 DNA is TGTGCCAGCAGCTCACCCGGGACAGGTTCTATTAGCACAGATACGCAGTATTTT. Translating it yields CASSSPGTGSISTDTQYF.

This clonotype was observed a handful of times. The chain employs TRBV12-3 or TRBV12-4 and TRBJ2-4; D is possibly TRBD1 (6 bases). V was clipped by 3 bases and J by 8 bases, with 11 bases between them. The CDR3 runs 13 residues. CDR3 in amino acids: CASSFIWGHIQYF. In DNA form, the CDR3 reads TGTGCCAGCAGTTTCATCTGGGGGCACATTCAGTACTTC.

This rearrangement joins TRBV6-5 to TRBJ2-7, with D possibly matching TRBD2 (5 bases). From germline, CDR1 is MNHEY and CDR2 SVGAGI. The V end was cut by 4 bases, the J end by 3 bases, with 16 bases between. This CDR3 is 15 amino acids long. CDR3 amino acids: CASSWFSGTNYEQYF. CDR3 in DNA: TGTGCCAGCAGTTGGTTTTCGGGAACTAACTACGAGCAGTACTTC.

Notes on this clonotype: Possible read error: a much larger clone is one base away. The rearrangement uses TRBV30 and TRBJ1-6; unclear D gene. From germline, CDR1 is GTSNPN and CDR2 SVGIG (reference sequence). The CDR3 consists of 13 residues. The DNA for the CDR3 is TGTACCTGGGCGGACCGCAGTGGTTCACCCCTCCACTTT. The encoded protein is CTWADRSGSPLHF.

This clonotype was recorded a few times. V and J are TRBV7-9 and TRBJ2-7; possible D gene TRBD1, 6 bases. The germline V and J ends were trimmed by 5 bases and 0 bases, with 11 bases remaining between them. Germline V lookup: CDR1 SEHNR, CDR2 FQNEAQ (reference sequence). There are 14 residues in the CDR3. CDR3 in DNA: TGTGCCAGCAGCAGACAGGAGTTCTCCTACGAGCAGTACTTC. This sequence encodes CASSRQEFSYEQYF.

With respect to this clonotype: This may be a read error, as it is one base from a much larger clone. This is likely a read error, given that the CDR3 carries no conserved phenylalanine or tryptophan at its end. The genes are TRBV29-1 and TRBJ2-2, with a possible D match to TRBD2 (5 bases). The CDR3 totals 15 residues. Germline V gene data show CDR1 as SQVTM and CDR2 as ANQGSEA. Trimming stripped 0 bases from V and 4 bases from J, with 12 bases between. This CDR3 is CSVEDRLAGTGELFS. DNA for the CDR3: TGCAGCGTTGAAGATCGGCTAGCTGGCACCGGGGAGCTGTTTTCT.

The chain recombines TRBV6-5 with TRBJ2-7; 8 bases fit TRBD2. The CDR3 spans 15 residues. From germline, CDR1 is MNHEY and CDR2 SVGAGI. V lost 1 base to trimming and J lost 3 bases; unmatched junction nucleotides: 5. This CDR3 reads CASSYFAAGDYEQYF. As DNA, the CDR3 is TGTGCCAGCAGTTACTTTGCAGCGGGAGACTACGAGCAGTACTTC.

The chain uses TRBV28 and TRBJ1-5, with a possible D match to TRBD1 (6 bases). Germline V lookup: CDR1 MDHEN, CDR2 SYDVKM. V was trimmed by 6 bases and J by 6 bases, leaving 15 bases between them. The CDR3 has 14 amino acids. The CDR3 bases are TGTGCCAGCAGAGAGGACAGTGCGGCTCAGCCCCAGCATTTT. Its translation is CASREDSAAQPQHF.

A remark on this clonotype: This sequence may be a read error, since a much larger clone differs from it by one base. The final CDR3 position lacks the conserved phenylalanine or tryptophan, pointing to a likely read error. The V and J genes are TRBV27 and TRBJ2-7, with D unresolved. Germline CDR1 and CDR2: MNHEY and SMNVEV (reference sequence). The ends were cut back, 4 bases at V and 7 bases at J, with 14 bases in the middle. The CDR3 is made up of 13 amino acids. The CDR3 region has the DNA TGTGCCAGCAGTTCGCTTCCCTGGGGTGAGCAGTACTCC. Protein product: CASSSLPWGEQYS.

Concerning this clonotype itself: Just one base apart from a much larger clone, this may be a read error. The J gene is TRBJ2-2, the V gene TRBV7-9; D gene ambiguous. CDR1 SEHNR and CDR2 FQNEAQ come from the germline V gene (reference sequence). The CDR3 spans 12 residues. CDR3 region: CASSRYTRELFF. The DNA of the CDR3 is TGTGCCAGCAGCCGATACACCCGGGAGCTGTTTTTT.

The J gene is TRBJ2-1, the V gene TRBV6-1, with TRBD1 matching 9 bases. CDR1 and CDR2 (germline): MNHNS, SASEGT. With 6 bases clipped from V and 5 bases from J, the junction kept 14 bases outside the gene matches. The CDR3 length is 17 residues. Here the CDR3 reads CASRSQSTGGGNNEQFF. CDR3 sequence (DNA): TGTGCCAGCAGGTCCCAGAGCACAGGGGGCGGGAACAATGAGCAGTTCTTC.

The chain uses TRBV30 and TRBJ2-2; no firm D call. From germline, CDR1 is GTSNPN and CDR2 SVGIG (reference sequence). The CDR3 length is 13 residues. The V end lost 6 bases, the J end lost 1 base, and 9 bases lay between the germline ends. CDR3 amino acids: CACSMKNTGELFF. The CDR3 nucleotides read TGTGCCTGTAGTATGAAGAACACCGGGGAGCTGTTTTTT.

This clonotype was detected many times. The chain uses TRBV14 and TRBJ2-2, with D possibly TRBD1 on 5 matching bases. Between the trimmed V and J ends, which lost 4 bases and 5 bases, there was a span of 17 bases. The germline CDR1 and CDR2 sequences are SGHDN and FVKESK. The CDR3 loop spans 16 amino acids. The CDR3 region has the DNA TGTGCCAGCAGCCCAGGGTGGAGCTTATGGACCGGGGAGCTGTTTTTT. Protein product: CASSPGWSLWTGELFF.